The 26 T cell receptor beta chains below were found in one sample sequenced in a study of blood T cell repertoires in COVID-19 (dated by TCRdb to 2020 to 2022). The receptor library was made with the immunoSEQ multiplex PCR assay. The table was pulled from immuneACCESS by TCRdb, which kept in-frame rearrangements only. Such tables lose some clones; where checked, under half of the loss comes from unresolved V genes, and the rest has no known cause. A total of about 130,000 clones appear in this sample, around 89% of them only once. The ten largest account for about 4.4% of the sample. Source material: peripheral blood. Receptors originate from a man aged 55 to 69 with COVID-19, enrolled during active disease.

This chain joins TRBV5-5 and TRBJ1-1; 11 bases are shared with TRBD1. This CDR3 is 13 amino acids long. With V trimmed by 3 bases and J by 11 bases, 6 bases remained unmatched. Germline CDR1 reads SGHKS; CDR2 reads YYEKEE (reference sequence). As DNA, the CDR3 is TGTGCCAGCAGCTACGGACAGGGGGCGAGTGCTTTCTTT. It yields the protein CASSYGQGASAFF.

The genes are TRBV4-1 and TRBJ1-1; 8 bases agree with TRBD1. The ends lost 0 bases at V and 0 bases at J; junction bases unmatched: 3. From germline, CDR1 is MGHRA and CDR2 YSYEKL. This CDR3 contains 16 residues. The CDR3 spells CASSQEGTGMNTEAFF. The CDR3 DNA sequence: TGCGCCAGCAGCCAAGAAGGGACAGGTATGAACACTGAAGCTTTCTTT.

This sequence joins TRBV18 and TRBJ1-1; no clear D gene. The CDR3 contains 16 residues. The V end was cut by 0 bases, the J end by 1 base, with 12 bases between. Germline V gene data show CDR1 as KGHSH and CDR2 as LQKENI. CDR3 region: CASSPPGRQTNTEAFF. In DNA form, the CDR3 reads TGTGCCAGCTCACCACCGGGGAGACAAACGAACACTGAAGCTTTCTTT.

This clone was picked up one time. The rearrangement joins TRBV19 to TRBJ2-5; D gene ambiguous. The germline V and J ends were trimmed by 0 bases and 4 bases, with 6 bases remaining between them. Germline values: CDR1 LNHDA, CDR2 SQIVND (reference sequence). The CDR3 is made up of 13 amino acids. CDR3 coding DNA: TGTGCCAGTAGTATAGATGGCAGAGAGACCCAGTACTTC. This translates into CASSIDGRETQYF.

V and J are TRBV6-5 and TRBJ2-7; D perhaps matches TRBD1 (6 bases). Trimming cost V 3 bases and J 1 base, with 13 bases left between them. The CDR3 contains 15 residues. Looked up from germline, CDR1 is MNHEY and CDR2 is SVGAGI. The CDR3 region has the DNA TGTGCCAGCAGTTATAGACAGGTCCCTTCCTACGAGCAGTACTTC. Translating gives CASSYRQVPSYEQYF.

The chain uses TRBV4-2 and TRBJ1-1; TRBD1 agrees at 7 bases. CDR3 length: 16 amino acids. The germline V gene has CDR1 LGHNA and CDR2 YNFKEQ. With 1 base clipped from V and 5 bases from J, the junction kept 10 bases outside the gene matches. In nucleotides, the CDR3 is TGTGCCAGCAGCCAAGGACAGGGAAGGGGATGGACTGAAGCTTTCTTT. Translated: CASSQGQGRGWTEAFF.

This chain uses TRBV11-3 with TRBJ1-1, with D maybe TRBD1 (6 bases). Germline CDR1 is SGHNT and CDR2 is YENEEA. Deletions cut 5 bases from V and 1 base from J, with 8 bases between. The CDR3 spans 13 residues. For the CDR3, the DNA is TGTGCCAGCAGCCAGGGGTCGAACACTGAAGCTTTCTTT. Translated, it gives CASSQGSNTEAFF.

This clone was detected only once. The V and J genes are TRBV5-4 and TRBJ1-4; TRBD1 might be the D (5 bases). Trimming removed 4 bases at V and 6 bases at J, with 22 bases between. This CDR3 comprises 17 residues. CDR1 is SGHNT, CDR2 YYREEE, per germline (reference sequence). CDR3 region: CASSAYLAGGTDEKLFF. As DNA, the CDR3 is TGTGCCAGCAGCGCATACCTGGCGGGGGGAACAGATGAAAAACTGTTTTTT.

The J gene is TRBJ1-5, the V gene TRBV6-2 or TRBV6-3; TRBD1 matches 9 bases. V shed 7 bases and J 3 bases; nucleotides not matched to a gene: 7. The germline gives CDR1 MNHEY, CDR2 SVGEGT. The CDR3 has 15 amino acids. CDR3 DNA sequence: TGTGCCAGCAACCCAACAGGGGGCCACAATCAGCCCCAGCATTTT. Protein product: CASNPTGGHNQPQHF.

CDR3 sequence (DNA): TGCGCCAGCAGCTGGGGGACACTGAGCTCTGGAAACACCATATATTTT. Translating it yields CASSWGTLSSGNTIYF. The V and J genes are TRBV5-1 and TRBJ1-3; a possible D gene is TRBD1 (6 bases). The CDR3 runs to 16 residues. Germline V CDR1 and CDR2: SGHRS, YFSETQ. V was pared by 3 bases and J by 0 bases, with 13 bases between.

CDR3 bases: TGCGCCAGCAGTGGGACAGGGAATCAGCCCCAGCATTTT. Encoded protein: CASSGTGNQPQHF. V and J are TRBV10-1 and TRBJ1-5, with 8 bases identical to TRBD1. V shed 4 bases, J shed 4 bases, and the junction held 0 bases outside the gene matches. The germline gives CDR1 WNHNN, CDR2 SYGVQD (reference sequence). CDR3 length: 13 amino acids.

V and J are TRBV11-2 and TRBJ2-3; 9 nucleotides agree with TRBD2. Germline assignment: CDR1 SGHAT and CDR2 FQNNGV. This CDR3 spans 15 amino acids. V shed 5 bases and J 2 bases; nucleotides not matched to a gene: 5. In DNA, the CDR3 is TGTGCCAGCAGCATCAGCGGGGGGCCCACAGATACGCAGTATTTT. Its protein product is CASSISGGPTDTQYF.

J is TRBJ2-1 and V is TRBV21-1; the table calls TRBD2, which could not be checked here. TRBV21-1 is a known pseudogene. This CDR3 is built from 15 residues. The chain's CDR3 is CASSKDRVPYNEQFF. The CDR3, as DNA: TGTGCCAGCAGCAAAGACCGGGTCCCTTACAATGAGCAGTTCTTC.

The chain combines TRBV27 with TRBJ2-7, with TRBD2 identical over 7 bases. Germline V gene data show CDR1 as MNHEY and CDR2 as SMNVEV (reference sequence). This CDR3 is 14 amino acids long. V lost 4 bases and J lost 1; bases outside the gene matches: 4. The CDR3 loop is CASSSLAASYEQYF. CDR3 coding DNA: TGTGCCAGCAGTTCCCTAGCGGCATCCTACGAGCAGTACTTC.

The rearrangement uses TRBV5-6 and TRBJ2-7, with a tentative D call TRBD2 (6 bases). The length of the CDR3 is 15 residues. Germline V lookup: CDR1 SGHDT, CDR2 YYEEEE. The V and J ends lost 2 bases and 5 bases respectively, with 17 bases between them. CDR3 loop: CASSFPGLLPDEQYF. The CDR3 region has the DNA TGTGCCAGCAGCTTCCCGGGACTCCTACCGGACGAGCAGTACTTC.

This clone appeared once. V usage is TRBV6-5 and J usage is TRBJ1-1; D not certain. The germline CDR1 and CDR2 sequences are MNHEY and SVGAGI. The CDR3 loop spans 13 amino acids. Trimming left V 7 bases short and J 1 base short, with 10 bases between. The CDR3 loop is CASKTGENTEAFF. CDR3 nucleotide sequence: TGTGCCAGCAAAACCGGGGAGAACACTGAAGCTTTCTTT.

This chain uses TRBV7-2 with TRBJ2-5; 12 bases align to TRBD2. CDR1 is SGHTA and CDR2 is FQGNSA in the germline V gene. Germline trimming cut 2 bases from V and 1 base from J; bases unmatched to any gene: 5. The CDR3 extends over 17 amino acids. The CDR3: CASSLTGTSGFQETQYF. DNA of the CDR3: TGTGCCAGCAGCTTAACCGGGACTAGCGGGTTCCAAGAGACCCAGTACTTC.

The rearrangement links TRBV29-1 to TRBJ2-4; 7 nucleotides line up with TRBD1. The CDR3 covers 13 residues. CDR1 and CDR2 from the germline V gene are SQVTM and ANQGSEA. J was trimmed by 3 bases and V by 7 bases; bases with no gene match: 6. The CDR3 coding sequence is TGCAGCGCCGAGGGGGCCGGCAAAAACATTCAGTACTTC. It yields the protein CSAEGAGKNIQYF. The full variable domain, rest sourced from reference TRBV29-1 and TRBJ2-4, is SAVISQKPSRDICQRGTSLTIQCQVDSQVTMMFWYRQQPGQSLTLIATANQGSEATYESGFVIDKFPISRPNLTFSTLTVSNMSPEDSSIYLCSAEGAGKNIQYFGAGTRLSVL.

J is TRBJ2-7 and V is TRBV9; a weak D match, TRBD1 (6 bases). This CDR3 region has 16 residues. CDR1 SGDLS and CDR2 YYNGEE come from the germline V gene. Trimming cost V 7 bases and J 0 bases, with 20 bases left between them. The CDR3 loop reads CASRSWPGTNSYEQYF. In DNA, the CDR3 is TGTGCCAGCCGGTCTTGGCCGGGGACAAACTCCTACGAGCAGTACTTC.

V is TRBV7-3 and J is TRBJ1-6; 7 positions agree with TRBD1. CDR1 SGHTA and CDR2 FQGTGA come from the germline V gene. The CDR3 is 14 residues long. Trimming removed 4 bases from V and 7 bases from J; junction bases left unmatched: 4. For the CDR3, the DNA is TGTGCCAGCAGCTACCGGGACAGAAATTCACCCCTCCACTTT. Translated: CASSYRDRNSPLHF.

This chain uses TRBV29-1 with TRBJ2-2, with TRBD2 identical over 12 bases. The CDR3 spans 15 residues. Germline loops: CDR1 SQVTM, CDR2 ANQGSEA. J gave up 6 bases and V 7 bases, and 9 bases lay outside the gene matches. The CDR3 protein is CSAELGLAGSGELFF. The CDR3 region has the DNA TGCAGCGCCGAACTAGGACTAGCGGGGTCCGGGGAGCTGTTTTTT.

The CDR3 coding sequence is TGTGCCAGCAGCTTACCACGACAGGGCACGGGAACTGAAGCTTTCTTT. This encodes CASSLPRQGTGTEAFF. The rearrangement uses TRBV7-9 and TRBJ1-1, with 7 bases identical to TRBD1. Germline loops: CDR1 SEHNR, CDR2 FQNEAQ (reference sequence). CDR3 size: 16 residues. Trimming removed 2 bases from V and 5 bases from J; junction bases left unmatched: 11. The variable domain in full, completed from reference TRBV7-9 and TRBJ1-1, reads DTGVSQNPRHKITKRGQNVTFRCDPISEHNRLYWYRQTLGQGPEFLTYFQNEAQLEKSRLLSDRFSAERPKGSFSTLEIQRTEQGDSAMYLCASSLPRQGTGTEAFFGQGTRLTVV.

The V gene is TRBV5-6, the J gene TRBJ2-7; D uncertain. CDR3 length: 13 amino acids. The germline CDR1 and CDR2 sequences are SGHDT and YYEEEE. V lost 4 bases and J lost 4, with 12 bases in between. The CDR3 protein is CASSPSGWYEQYF. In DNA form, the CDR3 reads TGTGCCAGCAGCCCCTCCGGGTGGTACGAGCAGTACTTC.

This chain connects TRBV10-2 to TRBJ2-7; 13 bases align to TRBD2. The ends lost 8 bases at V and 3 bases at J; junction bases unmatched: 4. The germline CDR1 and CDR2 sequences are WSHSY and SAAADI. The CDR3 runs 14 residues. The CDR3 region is CASSRLAGGYEQYF. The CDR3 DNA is TGCGCCAGCTCCAGACTAGCGGGGGGCTACGAGCAGTACTTC.

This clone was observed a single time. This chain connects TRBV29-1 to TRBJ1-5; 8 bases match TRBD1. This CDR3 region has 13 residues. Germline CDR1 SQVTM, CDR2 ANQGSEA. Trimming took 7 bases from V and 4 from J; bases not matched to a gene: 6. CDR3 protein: CSARTGSNQPQHF. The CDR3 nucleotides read TGCAGCGCTAGGACAGGGTCTAATCAGCCCCAGCATTTT.

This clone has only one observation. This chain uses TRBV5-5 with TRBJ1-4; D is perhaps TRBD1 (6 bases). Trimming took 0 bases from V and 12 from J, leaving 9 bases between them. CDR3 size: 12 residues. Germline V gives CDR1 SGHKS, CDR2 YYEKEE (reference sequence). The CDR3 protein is CASSLVGAELFF. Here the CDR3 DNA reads TGTGCCAGCAGCTTGGTGGGGGCGGAACTGTTTTTT.